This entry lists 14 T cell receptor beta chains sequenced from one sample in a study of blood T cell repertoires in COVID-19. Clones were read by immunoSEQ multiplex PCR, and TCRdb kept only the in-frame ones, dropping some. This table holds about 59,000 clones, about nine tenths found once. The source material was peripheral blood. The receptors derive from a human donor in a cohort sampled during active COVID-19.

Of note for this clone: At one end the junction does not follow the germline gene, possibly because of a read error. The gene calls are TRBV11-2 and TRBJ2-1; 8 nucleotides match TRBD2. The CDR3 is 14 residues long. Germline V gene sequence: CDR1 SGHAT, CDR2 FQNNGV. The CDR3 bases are TGTGCCAGCAGGTCCACGGGGGGGAGGGCCGTCACGGTCTTC. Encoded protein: CASRSTGGRAVTVF. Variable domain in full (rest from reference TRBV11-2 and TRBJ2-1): EAGVAQSPRYKIIEKRQSVAFWCNPISGHATLYWYQQILGQGPKLLIQFQNNGVVDDSQLPKDRFSAERLKGVDSTLKIQPAKLEDSAVYLCASRSTGGRAVTVFGPGTRLTVL.

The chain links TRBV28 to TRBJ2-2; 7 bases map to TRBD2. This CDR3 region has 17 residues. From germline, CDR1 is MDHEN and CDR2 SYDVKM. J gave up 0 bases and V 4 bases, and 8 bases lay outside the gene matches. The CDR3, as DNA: TGTGCCAGCAGTTGGGATAGCGGGTCCGCGAACACCGGGGAGCTGTTTTTT. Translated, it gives CASSWDSGSANTGELFF.

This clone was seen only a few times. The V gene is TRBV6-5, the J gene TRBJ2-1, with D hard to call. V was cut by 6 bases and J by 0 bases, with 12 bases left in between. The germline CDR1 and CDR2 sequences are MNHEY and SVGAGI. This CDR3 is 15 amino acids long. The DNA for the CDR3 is TGTGCCAGCAGAAGACTGACCAGCTCCTACAATGAGCAGTTCTTC. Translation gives CASRRLTSSYNEQFF.

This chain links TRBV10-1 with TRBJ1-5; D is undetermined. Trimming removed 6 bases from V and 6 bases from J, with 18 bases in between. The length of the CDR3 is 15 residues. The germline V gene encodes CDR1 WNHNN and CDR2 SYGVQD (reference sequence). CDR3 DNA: TGCGCCAGCAGCCCGTCGATCCAGGCATTTCAGCCCCAGCATTTT. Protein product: CASSPSIQAFQPQHF.

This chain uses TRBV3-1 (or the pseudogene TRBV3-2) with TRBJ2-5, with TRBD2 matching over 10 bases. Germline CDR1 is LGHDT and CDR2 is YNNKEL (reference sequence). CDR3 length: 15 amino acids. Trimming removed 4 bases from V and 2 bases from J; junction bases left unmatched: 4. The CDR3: CASSLGLATQETQYF. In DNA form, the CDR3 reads TGTGCCAGCAGCCTGGGACTAGCGACTCAAGAGACCCAGTACTTC.

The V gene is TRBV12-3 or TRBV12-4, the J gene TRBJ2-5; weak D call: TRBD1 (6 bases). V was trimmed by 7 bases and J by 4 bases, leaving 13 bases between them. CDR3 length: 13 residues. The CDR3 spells CASIRQAGETQYF. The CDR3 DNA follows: TGTGCCAGCATCCGACAGGCGGGAGAGACCCAGTACTTC.

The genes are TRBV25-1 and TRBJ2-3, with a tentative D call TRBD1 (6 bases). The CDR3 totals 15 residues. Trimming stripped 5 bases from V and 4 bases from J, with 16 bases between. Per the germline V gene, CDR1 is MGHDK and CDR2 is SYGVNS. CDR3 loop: CASSSTGLGADTQYF. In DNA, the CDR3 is TGTGCCAGCAGTTCCACAGGGTTGGGGGCAGATACGCAGTATTTT.

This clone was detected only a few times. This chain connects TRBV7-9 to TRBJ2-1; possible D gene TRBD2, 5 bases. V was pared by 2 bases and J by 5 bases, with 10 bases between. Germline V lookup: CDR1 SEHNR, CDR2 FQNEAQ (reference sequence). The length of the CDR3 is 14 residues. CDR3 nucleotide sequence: TGTGCCAGCAGCTTAACGGGAAAGCACAATGAGCAGTTCTTC. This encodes CASSLTGKHNEQFF.

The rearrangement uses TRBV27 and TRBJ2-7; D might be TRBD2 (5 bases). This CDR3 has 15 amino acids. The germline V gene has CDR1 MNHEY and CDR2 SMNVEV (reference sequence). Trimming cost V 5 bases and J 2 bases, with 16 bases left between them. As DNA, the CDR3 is TGTGCCAGCAGTCTGGACCGGGATCCGACCTACGAGCAGTACTTC. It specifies CASSLDRDPTYEQYF.

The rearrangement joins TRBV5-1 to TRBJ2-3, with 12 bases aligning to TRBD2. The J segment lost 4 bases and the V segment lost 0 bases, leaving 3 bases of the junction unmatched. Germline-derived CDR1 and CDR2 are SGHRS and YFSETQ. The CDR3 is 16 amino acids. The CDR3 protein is CASSLGTSGAADTQYF. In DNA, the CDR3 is TGCGCCAGCAGCTTGGGGACTAGCGGGGCGGCAGATACGCAGTATTTT.

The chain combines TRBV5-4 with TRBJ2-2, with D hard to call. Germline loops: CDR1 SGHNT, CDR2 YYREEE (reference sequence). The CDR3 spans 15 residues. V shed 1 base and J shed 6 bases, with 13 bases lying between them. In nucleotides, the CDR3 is TGTGCCAGCAGCTTGAATGGCATGCAGGCCGGGGAGCTGTTTTTT. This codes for CASSLNGMQAGELFF.

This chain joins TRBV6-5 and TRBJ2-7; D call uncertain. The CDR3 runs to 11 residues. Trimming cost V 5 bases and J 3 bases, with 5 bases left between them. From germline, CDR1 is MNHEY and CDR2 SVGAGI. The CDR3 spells CASSNRYEQYF. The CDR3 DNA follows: TGTGCCAGCAGTAATCGCTACGAGCAGTACTTC.

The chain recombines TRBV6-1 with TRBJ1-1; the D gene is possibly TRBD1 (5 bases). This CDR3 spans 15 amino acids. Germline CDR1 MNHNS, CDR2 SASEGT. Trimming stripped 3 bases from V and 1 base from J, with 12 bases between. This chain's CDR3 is CASSDKGAPNTEAFF. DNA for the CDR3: TGTGCCAGCAGTGATAAAGGGGCTCCGAACACTGAAGCTTTCTTT.

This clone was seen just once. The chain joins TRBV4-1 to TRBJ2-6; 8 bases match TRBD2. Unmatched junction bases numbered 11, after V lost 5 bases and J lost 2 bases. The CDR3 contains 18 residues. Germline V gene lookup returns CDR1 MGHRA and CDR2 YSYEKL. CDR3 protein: CASSSSGAGVTGANVLTF. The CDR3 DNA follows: TGCGCCAGCAGCTCCTCCGGAGCGGGGGTTACTGGGGCCAACGTCCTGACTTTC.